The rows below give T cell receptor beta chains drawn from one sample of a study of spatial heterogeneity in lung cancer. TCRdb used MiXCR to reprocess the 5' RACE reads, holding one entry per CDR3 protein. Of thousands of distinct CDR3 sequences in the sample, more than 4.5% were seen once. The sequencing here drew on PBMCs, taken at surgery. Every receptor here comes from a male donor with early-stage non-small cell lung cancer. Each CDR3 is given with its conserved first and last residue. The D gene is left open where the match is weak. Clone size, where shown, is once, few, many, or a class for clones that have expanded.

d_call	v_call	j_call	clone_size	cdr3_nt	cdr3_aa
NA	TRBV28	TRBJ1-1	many	TGTGCCAGCAGTCACGAGTATGAAGCTTTCTTT	CASSHEYEAFF
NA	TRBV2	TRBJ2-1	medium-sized	TGTGCCAGCAGTGCGGACGGGTCCTCCTACAATGAGCAGTTCTTC	CASSADGSSYNEQFF
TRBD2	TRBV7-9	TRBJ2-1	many	TGTGCCAGCAGCCCTTGGACTAGCGGGAAATCCTACAATGAGCAGTTCTTC	CASSPWTSGKSYNEQFF
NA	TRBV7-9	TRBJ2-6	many	TGTGCCAGCACGGGGCTTAACGAGGACATACGGGCTGGGGCCAACGTCCTGACTTTC	CASTGLNEDIRAGANVLTF
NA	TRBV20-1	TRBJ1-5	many	TGCAGTGCTTCACGGGGCTCAGGCCAGCCCCAGCATTTT	CSASRGSGQPQHF
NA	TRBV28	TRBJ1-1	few	TGTGCCAGCAGTTTACGTCCGGGGAACACTGAAGCTTTCTTT	CASSLRPGNTEAFF
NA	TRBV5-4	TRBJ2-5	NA	TGTGCCAGCAGCTTCCGGCAGGGACGAGAGACCCAGTACTTC	CASSFRQGRETQYF
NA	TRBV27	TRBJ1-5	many	TGTGCCAGCAGCTCAAACCCCAGGGCAGGGATCGTAAGCAATCAGCCCCAGCATTTT	CASSSNPRAGIVSNQPQHF
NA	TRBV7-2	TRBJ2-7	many	TGTGCCAGCAGCTTTGCCGGGACAACTCCCTACGAGCAGTACTTC	CASSFAGTTPYEQYF
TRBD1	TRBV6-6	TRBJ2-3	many	TGTGCCAGCAGTTCGGGACAGGGGCTGGATACGCAGTATTTT	CASSSGQGLDTQYF
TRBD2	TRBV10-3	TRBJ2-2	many	TGTGCCATCAGTGAGGCCGGTAGCGGGAGGGCCGGGATAAACACCGGGGAGCTGTTTTTT	CAISEAGSGRAGINTGELFF
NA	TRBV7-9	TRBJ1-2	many	TGTGCCAGCAGCCAGGGACGGGGAGGCTACACCTTC	CASSQGRGGYTF
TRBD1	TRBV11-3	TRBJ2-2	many	TGTGCCAGCAGCTTGAACGATTATAGGGGGCCTGGCGGGGAGCTGTTTTTT	CASSLNDYRGPGGELFF
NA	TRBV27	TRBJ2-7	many	TGTGCCGGCAGTCCGGACAGCAACTCCTACGAGCAGTACTTC	CAGSPDSNSYEQYF
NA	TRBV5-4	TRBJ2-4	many	TGTGCCAGCAGCCGAAGAACCGGGACAGCCAAAAACATTCAGTACTTC	CASSRRTGTAKNIQYF
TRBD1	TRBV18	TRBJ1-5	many	TGTGCCAGCTCACCAACCACAGGGGTTGATCAGCCCCAGCATTTT	CASSPTTGVDQPQHF
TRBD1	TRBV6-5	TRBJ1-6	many	TGTGCCAGCAGTATGGACCAGGGGGCAAATTCACCCCTCCACTTT	CASSMDQGANSPLHF
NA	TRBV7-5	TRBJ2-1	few	NA	CISVSEGVENEQFF
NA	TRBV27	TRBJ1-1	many	TGTGCCAGCAGCCTTAGGTCCGCAGACATGAACACTGAAGCTTTCTTT	CASSLRSADMNTEAFF
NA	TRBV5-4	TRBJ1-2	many	TGTGCCAGCAGCTTGGGAGGGGGGGGCCGAGTCTATGGCTACACCTTC	CASSLGGGGRVYGYTF
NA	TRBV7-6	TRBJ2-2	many	TGTGCCACCCAAAGGGGGGGGAACACCGGGGAGCTGTTTTTT	CATQRGGNTGELFF
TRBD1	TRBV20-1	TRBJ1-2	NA	TGCAGTGCCAATCGACAGGGAGCTAACTATGGCTACACCTTC	CSANRQGANYGYTF
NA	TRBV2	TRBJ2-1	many	TGTGCCAGCAGTCATGGCGTCGGAGTTGCGCGGGGTATTTACAATGAGCAGTTCTTC	CASSHGVGVARGIYNEQFF
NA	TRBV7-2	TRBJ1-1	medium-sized	TGTGCCAGCAGCTTAGCAATGGCGGCAGAAGCTTTCTTT	CASSLAMAAEAFF
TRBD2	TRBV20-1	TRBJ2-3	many	TGCAGTGCTAGAGATCCGCTAGCGGGAGGGCCGGGAGATACGCAGTATTTT	CSARDPLAGGPGDTQYF
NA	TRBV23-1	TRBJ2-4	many	TGCGCCAGCACCCCATTCCGGGACCCAAGGAGGAACATTCAGTACTTC	CASTPFRDPRRNIQYF
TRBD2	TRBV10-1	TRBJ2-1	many	TGCGCCAGCGCTTGGGGCCTAGCGGGCCTCAATGAGCAGTTCTTC	CASAWGLAGLNEQFF
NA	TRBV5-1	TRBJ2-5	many	TGCGCCAGCAGCATGCAAGAGACCCAGTACTTC	CASSMQETQYF
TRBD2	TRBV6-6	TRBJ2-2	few	TGTGCCAGCAGTTACCAGGGCGGGGGAACCGGGGAGCTGTTTTTT	CASSYQGGGTGELFF
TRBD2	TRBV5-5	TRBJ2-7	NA	TGTGCCAGCAGCTTGGGGCTAGCGGAAGCCTACGAGCAGTACTTC	CASSLGLAEAYEQYF
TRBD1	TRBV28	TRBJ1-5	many	TGTGCCAGCAGTTCGCCCAACAGGGGAAATCAGCCCCAGCATTTT	CASSSPNRGNQPQHF
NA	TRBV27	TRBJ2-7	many	TGTGCCAGCAGTTTTGGGGCTGCCTACGAGCAGTACTTC	CASSFGAAYEQYF
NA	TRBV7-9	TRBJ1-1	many	TGTGCCAGCAGCGTGGCCGGAATGAACACTGAAGCTTTCTTT	CASSVAGMNTEAFF
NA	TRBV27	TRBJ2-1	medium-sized	TGTGCCAGCAGTTTACGGGGTAAAGACAATGAGCAGTTCTTC	CASSLRGKDNEQFF
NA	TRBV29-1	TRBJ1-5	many	TGCAGCGTTGCGCCTTCGGATCCCAATCAGCCCCAGCATTTT	CSVAPSDPNQPQHF
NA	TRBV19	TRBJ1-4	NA	TGTGCCAGTAGTGGTGCAACTAATGAAAAACTGTTTTTT	CASSGATNEKLFF
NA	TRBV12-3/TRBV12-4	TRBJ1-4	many	TGTGCCAGCAGTTTAACGGGGGCTGAAAAACTGTTTTTT	CASSLTGAEKLFF
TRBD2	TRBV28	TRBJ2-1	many	TGTGCCAGCAGGGCGGGAGTCCGATCCAATGAGCAGTTCTTC	CASRAGVRSNEQFF
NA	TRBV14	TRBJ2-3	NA	TGTGCCAGCAGCCAACTCACAGATACGCAGTATTTT	CASSQLTDTQYF
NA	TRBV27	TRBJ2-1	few	TGTGCCAGCAGTTCGAGTTTGACAGACTACAATGAGCAGTTCTTC	CASSSSLTDYNEQFF
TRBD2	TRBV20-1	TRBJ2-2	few	TGCAGTGCTGTCGGGACTAGCGGCACCGGGGAGCTGTTTTTT	CSAVGTSGTGELFF
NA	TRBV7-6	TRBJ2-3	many	TGTGCCAGCAGCTTAGCGGCGGTTTCTAGCACAGATACGCAGTATTTT	CASSLAAVSSTDTQYF
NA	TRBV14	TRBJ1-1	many	TGTGCCAGCAGCGGTAGCGGTATGAACACTGAAGCTTTCTTT	CASSGSGMNTEAFF
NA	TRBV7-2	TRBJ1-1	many	TGTGCCAGCACCTTGGGGGTTCCGAACACTGAAGCTTTCTTT	CASTLGVPNTEAFF
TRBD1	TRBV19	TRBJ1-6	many	TGTGCCAGTACCCCTTTCATGGCAGGGGGTGGAAATTCACCCCTCCACTTT	CASTPFMAGGGNSPLHF
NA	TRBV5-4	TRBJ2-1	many	TGTGCCAGCAGCTTGGGGGGACCCCTAAATGAGCAGTTCTTC	CASSLGGPLNEQFF